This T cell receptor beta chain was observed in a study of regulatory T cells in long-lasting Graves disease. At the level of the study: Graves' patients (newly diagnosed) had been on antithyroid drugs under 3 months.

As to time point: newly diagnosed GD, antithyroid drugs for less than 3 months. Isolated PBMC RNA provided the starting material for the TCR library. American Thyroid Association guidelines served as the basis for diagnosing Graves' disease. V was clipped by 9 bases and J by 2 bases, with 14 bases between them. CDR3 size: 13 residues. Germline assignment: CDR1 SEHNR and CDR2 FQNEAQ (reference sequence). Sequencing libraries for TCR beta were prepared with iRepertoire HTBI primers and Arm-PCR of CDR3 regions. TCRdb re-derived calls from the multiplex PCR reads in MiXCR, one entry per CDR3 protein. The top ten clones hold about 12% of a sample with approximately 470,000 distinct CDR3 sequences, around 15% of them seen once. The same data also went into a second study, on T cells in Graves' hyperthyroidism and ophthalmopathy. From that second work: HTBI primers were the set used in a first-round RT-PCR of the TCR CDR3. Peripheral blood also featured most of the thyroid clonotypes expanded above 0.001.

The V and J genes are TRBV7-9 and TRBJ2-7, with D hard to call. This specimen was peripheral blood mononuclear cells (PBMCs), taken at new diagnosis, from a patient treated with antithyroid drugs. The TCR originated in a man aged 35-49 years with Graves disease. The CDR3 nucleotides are TGTGCCAGTACCGTATCCGACCCCTACGAGCAGTACTTC. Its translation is CASTVSDPYEQYF.